Listed here are 7 T cell receptor beta chains from one sample, sequenced in a study of human versus mouse CDR3 diversity and MHC coevolution. TCRdb's copy holds only in-frame clones and misses some; the assay was immunoSEQ multiplex PCR. The sample includes about 77,000 clones, just under 95% of them seen just once. What was sequenced was naive CD4+ T cells from blood. The subset: CD45RO-negative CD62L-positive naive CD4 T cells. The receptor source for this set is a person between 25 and 70 years old in good health.

CDR3 nucleotides: TGTGCCAGCAGCTTAGAACGGGGGACTGAAGCTTTCTTT. Its protein is CASSLERGTEAFF. J is TRBJ1-1 and V is TRBV11-2; a possible D gene is TRBD1 (5 bases). V lost 0 bases to trimming and J lost 5 bases, with 7 bases between them. Per germline, CDR1 SGHAT and CDR2 FQNNGV. This CDR3 is built from 13 residues.

The V and J genes are TRBV15 and TRBJ2-7; tentative D call: TRBD1 (6 bases). V dropped 3 bases and J dropped 2 bases, with 14 bases sitting between them. The CDR3 extends over 15 amino acids. The germline V gene has CDR1 LNHNV and CDR2 YYDKDF (reference sequence). The CDR3 DNA sequence: TGTGCCACCAGCAGGGGGGCAGCGAGCACCTACGAGCAGTACTTC. Its protein is CATSRGAASTYEQYF.

V and J are TRBV10-3 and TRBJ1-2; 7 bases agree with TRBD1. The V gene end was trimmed by 8 bases and the J gene end by 4 bases; junction bases not matched to a gene: 7. This CDR3 contains 13 residues. The germline V gene encodes CDR1 ENHRY and CDR2 SYGVKD. CDR3 nucleotide sequence: TGTGCCATCGGGGCCCAGGGGGTCTATGGCTACACCTTC. Protein sequence: CAIGAQGVYGYTF.

The V gene is TRBV19, the J gene TRBJ1-5; D might be TRBD1 (6 bases). The germline V gene has CDR1 LNHDA and CDR2 SQIVND (reference sequence). V dropped 3 bases and J dropped 4 bases, with 13 bases sitting between them. The CDR3 spans 15 residues. The CDR3 DNA is TGTGCCAGTAGTATTATTGGGACAACTAATCAGCCCCAGCATTTT. Translating gives CASSIIGTTNQPQHF.

The chain employs TRBV19 and TRBJ2-1, with D possibly being TRBD2 (6 bases). V lost 7 bases to trimming and J lost 9 bases, with 19 bases between them. The CDR3 covers 14 residues. The germline V gene encodes CDR1 LNHDA and CDR2 SQIVND (reference sequence). Here the CDR3 reads CASTKGTIGGEQFF. DNA for the CDR3: TGTGCCAGTACGAAGGGTACCATCGGGGGTGAGCAGTTCTTC.

The V call is TRBV27, the J call TRBJ2-5; D is possibly TRBD2 (6 bases). This CDR3 region has 14 residues. V lost 5 bases to trimming and J lost 7 bases, with 17 bases between them. CDR1 and CDR2 (germline): MNHEY, SMNVEV (reference sequence). The CDR3 DNA sequence: TGTGCCAGCAGTGAGACGGGAGATTGGGGGACCCAGTACTTC. Translating it yields CASSETGDWGTQYF.

The chain combines TRBV4-1 with TRBJ1-5, with TRBD1 matching over 7 bases. Germline CDR1 is MGHRA and CDR2 is YSYEKL. CDR3 length: 14 amino acids. The junction had 7 bases not matched to a gene; V was cut back by 4 bases and J by 7 bases. The CDR3 nucleotides read TGCGCCAGCAGCCGAAAGGGGGCCATACAGCCCCAGCATTTT. This translates into CASSRKGAIQPQHF.